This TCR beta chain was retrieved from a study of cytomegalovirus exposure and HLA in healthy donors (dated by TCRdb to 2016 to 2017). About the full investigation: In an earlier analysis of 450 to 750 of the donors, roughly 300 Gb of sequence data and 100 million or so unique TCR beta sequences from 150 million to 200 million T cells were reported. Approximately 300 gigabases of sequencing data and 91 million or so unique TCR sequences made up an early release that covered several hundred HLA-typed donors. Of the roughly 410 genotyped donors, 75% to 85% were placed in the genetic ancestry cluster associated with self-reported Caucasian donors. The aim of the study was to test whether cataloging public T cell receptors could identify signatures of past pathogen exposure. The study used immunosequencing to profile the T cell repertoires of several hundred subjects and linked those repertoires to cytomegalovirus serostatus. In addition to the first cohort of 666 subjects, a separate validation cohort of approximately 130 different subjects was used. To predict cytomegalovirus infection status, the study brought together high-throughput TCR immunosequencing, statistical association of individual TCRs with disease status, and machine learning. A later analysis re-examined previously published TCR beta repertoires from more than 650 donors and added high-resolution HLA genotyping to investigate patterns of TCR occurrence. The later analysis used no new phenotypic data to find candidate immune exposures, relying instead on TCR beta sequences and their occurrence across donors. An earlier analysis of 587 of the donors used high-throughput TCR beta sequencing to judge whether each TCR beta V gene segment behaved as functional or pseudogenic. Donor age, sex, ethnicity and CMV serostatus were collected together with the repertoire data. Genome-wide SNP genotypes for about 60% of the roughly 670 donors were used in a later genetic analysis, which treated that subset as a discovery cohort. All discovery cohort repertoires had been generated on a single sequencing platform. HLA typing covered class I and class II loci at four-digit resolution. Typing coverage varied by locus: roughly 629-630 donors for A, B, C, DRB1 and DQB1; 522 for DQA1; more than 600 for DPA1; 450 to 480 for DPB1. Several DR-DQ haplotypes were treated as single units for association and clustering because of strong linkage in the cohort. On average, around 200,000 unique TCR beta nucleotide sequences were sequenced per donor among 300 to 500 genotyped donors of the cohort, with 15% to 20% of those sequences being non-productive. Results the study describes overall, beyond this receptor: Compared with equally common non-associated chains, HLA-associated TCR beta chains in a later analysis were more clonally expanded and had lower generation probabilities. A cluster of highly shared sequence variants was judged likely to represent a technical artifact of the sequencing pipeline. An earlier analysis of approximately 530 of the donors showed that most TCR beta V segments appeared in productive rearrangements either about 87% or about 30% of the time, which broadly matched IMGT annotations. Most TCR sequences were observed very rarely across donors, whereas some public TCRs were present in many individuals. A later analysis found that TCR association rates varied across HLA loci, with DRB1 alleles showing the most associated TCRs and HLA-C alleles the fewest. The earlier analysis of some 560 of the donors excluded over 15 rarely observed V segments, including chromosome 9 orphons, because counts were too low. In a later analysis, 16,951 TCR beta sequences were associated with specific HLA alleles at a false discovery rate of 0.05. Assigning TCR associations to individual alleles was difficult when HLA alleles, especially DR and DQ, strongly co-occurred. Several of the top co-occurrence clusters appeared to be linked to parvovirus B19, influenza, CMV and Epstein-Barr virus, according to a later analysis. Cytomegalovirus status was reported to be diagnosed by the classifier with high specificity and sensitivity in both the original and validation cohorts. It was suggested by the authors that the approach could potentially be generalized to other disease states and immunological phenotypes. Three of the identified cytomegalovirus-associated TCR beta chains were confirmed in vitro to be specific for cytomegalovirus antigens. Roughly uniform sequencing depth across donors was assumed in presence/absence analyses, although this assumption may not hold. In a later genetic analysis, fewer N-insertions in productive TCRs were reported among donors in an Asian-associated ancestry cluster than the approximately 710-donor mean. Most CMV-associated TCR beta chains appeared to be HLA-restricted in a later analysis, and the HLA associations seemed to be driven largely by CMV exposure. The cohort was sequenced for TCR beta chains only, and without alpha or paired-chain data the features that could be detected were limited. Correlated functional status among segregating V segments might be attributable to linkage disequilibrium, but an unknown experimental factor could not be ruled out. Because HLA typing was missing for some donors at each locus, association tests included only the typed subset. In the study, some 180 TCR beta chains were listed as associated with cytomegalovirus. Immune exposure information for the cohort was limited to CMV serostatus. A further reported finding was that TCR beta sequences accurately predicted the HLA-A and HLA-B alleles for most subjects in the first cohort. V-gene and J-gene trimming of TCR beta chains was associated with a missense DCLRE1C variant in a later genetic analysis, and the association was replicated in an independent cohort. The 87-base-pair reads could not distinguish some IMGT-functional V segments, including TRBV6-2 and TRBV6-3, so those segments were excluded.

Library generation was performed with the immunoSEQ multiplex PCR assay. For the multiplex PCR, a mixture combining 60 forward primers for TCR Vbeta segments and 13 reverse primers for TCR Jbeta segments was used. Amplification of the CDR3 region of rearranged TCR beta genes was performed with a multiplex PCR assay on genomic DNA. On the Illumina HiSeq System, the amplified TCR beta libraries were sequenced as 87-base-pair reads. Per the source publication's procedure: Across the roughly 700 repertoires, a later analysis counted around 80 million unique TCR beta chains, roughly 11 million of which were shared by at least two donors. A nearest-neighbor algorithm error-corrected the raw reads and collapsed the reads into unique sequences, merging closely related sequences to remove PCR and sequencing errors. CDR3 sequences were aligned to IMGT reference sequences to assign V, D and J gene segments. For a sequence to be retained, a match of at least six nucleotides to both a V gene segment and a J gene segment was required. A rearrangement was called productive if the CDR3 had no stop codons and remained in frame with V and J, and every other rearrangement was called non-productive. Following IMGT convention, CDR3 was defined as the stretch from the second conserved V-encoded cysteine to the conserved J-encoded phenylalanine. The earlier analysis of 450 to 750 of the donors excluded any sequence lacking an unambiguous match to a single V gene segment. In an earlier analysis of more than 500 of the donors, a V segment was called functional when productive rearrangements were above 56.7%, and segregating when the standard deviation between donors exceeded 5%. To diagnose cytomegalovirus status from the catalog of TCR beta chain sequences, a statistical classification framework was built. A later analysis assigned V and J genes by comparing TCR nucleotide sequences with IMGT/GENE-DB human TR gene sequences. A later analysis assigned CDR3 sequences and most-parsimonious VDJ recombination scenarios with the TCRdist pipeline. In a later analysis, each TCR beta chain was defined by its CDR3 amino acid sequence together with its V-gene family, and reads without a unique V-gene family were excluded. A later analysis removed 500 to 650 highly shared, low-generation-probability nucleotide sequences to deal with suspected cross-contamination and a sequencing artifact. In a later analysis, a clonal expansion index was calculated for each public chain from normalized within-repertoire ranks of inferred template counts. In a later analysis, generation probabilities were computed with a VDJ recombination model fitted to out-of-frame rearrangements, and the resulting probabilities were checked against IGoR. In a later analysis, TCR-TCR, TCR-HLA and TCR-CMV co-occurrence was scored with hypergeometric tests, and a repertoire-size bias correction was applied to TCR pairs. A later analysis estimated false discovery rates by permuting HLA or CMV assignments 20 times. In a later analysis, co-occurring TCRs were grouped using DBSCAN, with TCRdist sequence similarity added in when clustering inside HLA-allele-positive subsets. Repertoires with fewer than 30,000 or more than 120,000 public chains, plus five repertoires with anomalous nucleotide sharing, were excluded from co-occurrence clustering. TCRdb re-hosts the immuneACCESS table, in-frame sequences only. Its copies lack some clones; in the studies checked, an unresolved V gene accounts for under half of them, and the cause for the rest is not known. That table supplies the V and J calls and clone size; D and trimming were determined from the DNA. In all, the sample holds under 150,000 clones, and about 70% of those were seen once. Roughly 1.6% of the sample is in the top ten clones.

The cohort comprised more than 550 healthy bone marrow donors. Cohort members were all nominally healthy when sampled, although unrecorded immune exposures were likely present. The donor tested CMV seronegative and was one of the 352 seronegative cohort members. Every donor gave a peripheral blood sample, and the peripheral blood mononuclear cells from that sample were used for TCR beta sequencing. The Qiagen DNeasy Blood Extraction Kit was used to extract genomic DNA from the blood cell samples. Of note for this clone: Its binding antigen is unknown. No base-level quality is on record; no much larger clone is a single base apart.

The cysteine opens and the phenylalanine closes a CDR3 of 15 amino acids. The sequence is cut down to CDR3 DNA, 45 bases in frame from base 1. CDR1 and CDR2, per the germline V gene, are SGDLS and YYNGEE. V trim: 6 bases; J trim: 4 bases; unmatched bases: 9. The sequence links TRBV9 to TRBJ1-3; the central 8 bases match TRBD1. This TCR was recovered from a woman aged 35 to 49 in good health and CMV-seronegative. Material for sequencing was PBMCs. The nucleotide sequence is TGTGCCAGCAACCCAGGGGGCGCGGAGGGAAACACCATATATTTT. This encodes CASNPGGAEGNTIYF.